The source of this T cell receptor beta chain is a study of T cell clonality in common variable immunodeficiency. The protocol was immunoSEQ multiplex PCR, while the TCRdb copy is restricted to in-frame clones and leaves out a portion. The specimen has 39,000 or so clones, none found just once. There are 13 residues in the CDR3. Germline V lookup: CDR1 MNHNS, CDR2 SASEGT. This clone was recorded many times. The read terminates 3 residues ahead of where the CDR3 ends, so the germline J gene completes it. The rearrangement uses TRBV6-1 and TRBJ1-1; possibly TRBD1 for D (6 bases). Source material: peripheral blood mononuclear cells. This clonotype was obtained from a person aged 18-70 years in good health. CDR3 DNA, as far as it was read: TGTGCCAGCAGTGATTGGCAGGGGAGTGAG. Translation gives CASSDWQGSE. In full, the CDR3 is CASSDWQGSEAFF.